One sample yielded the 2 T cell receptor beta chains listed below, sequenced in a study of identical twins. TCRdb reanalysed the 5' RACE reads using MiXCR and keeps one entry per CDR3 protein. Of 600,000 to 850,000 distinct CDR3 sequences listed, 18% were seen once; the top ten hold roughly 13%. This same sample was also taken into another study, of T cells expressing NK-cell markers.

The sample taken for sequencing was PBMCs. All receptors derive from a woman under 30 in good health.

This clonotype came up a few times. The gene calls are TRBV20-1 and TRBJ2-3; 15 positions agree with TRBD2. The CDR3 totals 19 residues. The J segment lost 2 bases and the V segment lost 2 bases, leaving 11 bases of the junction unmatched. Germline CDR1 reads DFQATT; CDR2 reads SNEGSKA (reference sequence). The CDR3 reads CSARLLGLAGGRPTDTQYF. The CDR3 DNA is TGCAGTGCTAGACTTCTGGGACTAGCGGGGGGTCGGCCCACAGATACGCAGTATTTT.

The chain recombines TRBV12-3 or TRBV12-4 with TRBJ2-2; the match to TRBD1 covers 7 bases. This CDR3 has 12 residues. The ends lost 8 bases at V and 6 bases at J; junction bases unmatched: 3. The CDR3, as DNA: TGTGCCAGCGGACAGGTCGCCGGGGAGCTGTTTTTT. This sequence encodes CASGQVAGELFF.